This TCR beta chain was documented in a study of blood T cell repertoires in COVID-19. Study as a whole: Both acute and convalescent COVID-19 samples were obtained from the United States, Italy and Spain.

Germline values: CDR1 MDHEN, CDR2 SYDVKM. Unmatched junction bases numbered 5, after V lost 4 bases and J lost 3 bases. CDR3 size: 14 residues. In the authors' methods: Estimates of nucleated cell counts were drawn from the amplification of reference gene primers. TCRdb's table, derived via immunoSEQ multiplex PCR, lists solely in-frame clones and lacks some. V and J calls and clone size are given by that table; D and trimming were obtained from the DNA. The sample lists a few hundred thousand clones, around 90% occurring once. Sequenced input: peripheral blood. The clonotype comes from a man aged 18 to 30 with active or convalescent COVID-19. The chain couples TRBV28 to TRBJ1-1; 7 bases align to TRBD1. CDR3 in amino acids: CASSSEGAYTEAFF. The CDR3 DNA is TGTGCCAGCAGTTCCGAGGGGGCCTACACTGAAGCTTTCTTT. Looking up the rest from reference TRBV28 and TRBJ1-1 gives the full variable domain: DVKVTQSSRYLVKRTGEKVFLECVQDMDHENMFWYRQDPGLGLRLIYFSYDVKMKEKGDIPEGYSVSREKKERFSLILESASTNQTSMYLCASSSEGAYTEAFFGQGTRLTVV.